This T cell receptor beta chain emerged from a study of T cell responses to AZD1222 COVID-19 vaccine. With 1 base clipped from V and 2 bases from J, the junction kept 2 bases outside the gene matches. Per the germline V gene, CDR1 is LGHDT and CDR2 is YNNKEL (reference sequence). This CDR3 has 15 residues. Clones were read by immunoSEQ multiplex PCR, and TCRdb kept only the in-frame ones, dropping some. The table records around 80,000 clones, roughly 88% of them present only once. The chain joins TRBV3-1 (or the pseudogene TRBV3-2) to TRBJ2-3; 8 bases are shared with TRBD1. This sequence was found in an adult who received the AZD1222 COVID-19 vaccine. The material was peripheral blood, obtained 28 days after the second AZD1222 dose. In nucleotides, the CDR3 is TGTGCCAGCAGCCAAGGGACAGGGTTCACAGATACGCAGTATTTT. This translates into CASSQGTGFTDTQYF.